This TCR beta chain was recorded in a study of cytomegalovirus exposure and HLA in healthy donors. Study information: Previous work identified 90 million to 130 million unique TCR beta sequences from around 200 million T cells.

The CDR3 contains 22 residues. Broader study findings: Among immune exposure information, only CMV serostatus was available.

Donors likely had unrecorded immune exposures despite being nominally healthy when sampled. Primers for the PCR totalled 60 Vbeta and 13 Jbeta. Libraries were prepared by immunoSEQ multiplex PCR; TCRdb keeps only in-frame clonotypes and omits some of them. The sample records 140,000 to 150,000 clones, roughly 9.4% being singletons. With respect to this clone: Its specificity is unknown.

The chain carries TRBV12-2 and TRBJ2-6; the table calls TRBD2, which could not be checked here. TRBV12-2 counts as a pseudogene. The receptor comes from a male donor in good health and CMV-seronegative. Sample: PBMCs. In nucleotides, the CDR3 is TGTGCAAGTCCTCCCTTCCCTCCCGTCGGGGGGACGGCGAGGAGCGGGGCCAACGTCCTGACTTTC. Protein sequence: CASPPFPPVGGTARSGANVLTF.